The rows below give T cell receptor beta chains drawn from one sample of a study of blood T cell repertoires in COVID-19. Clones were read by immunoSEQ multiplex PCR, and TCRdb kept only the in-frame ones, dropping some. The sample lists some 300,000 clones, 85% to 90% occurring once. The sequencing sample was made of peripheral blood. These receptors all stem from a woman aged 45-60 years with COVID-19, enrolled during active disease. The CDR3 runs from the conserved cysteine through the conserved F or W. The D gene is left open where the match is weak. Expanded clones are given a class, and other clones once, few, many or no size at all.

>TRBV12-3/TRBV12-4|-|TRBJ1-2|-
CASSLQGRDGYTF
TGTGCCAGCAGTTTGCAGGGGCGGGATGGCTACACCTTC
>TRBV19|-|TRBJ2-1|-
CASSIGAVKAPGVNEQFF
TGTGCCAGTAGTATAGGGGCGGTGAAAGCCCCAGGGGTTAATGAGCAGTTCTTC
>TRBV2|-|TRBJ1-1|-
CASKARRSDTEAFF
TGTGCCAGCAAAGCCCGCAGGTCAGACACTGAAGCTTTCTTT
>TRBV7-9|-|TRBJ2-1|-
CASSRMVGARSNEQFF
TGTGCCAGCAGCCGGATGGTGGGGGCGCGTAGCAATGAGCAGTTCTTC
>TRBV29-1|-|TRBJ2-1|-
CSVERLVGNEQFF
TGCAGCGTTGAAAGACTAGTGGGCAATGAGCAGTTCTTC
>TRBV6-1|-|TRBJ2-5|-
CASSDPSNRQTQYF
TGTGCCAGCAGTGACCCTAGTAACCGTCAGACCCAGTACTTC
>TRBV5-5|TRBD2|TRBJ2-1|-
CASSLGLAGGPYNEQFF
TGTGCCAGCAGCCTCGGACTAGCGGGAGGACCCTACAATGAGCAGTTCTTC
>TRBV9|-|TRBJ1-1|-
CASSVGSVNTEAFF
TGTGCCAGCAGCGTAGGGTCGGTAAACACTGAAGCTTTCTTT
>TRBV19|TRBD2|TRBJ2-3|-
CASSRLAGESGTQYF
TGTGCCAGTTCCAGACTAGCGGGAGAGTCGGGTACGCAGTATTTT
>TRBV18|TRBD2|TRBJ2-3|-
CASSPPEAAGGSTDTQYF
TGTGCCAGCTCACCCCCAGAGGCCGCGGGAGGGTCCACAGATACGCAGTATTTT
>TRBV5-1|TRBD1|TRBJ2-3|once
CASSIRTGTSTDTQYF
TGCGCCAGCAGCATAAGGACAGGTACTAGCACAGATACGCAGTATTTT
>TRBV5-1|TRBD2|TRBJ2-3|-
CASSTGSGPDTQYF
TGCGCCAGCAGCACTGGTAGCGGGCCAGATACGCAGTATTTT
>TRBV28|TRBD1|TRBJ2-1|-
CASSLNAGTGGNEQFF
TGTGCCAGCAGTCTTAATGCCGGGACAGGGGGGAATGAGCAGTTCTTC
>TRBV24-1|-|TRBJ1-4|-
CATSDANNEKLFF
TGTGCCACCAGTGATGCGAATAATGAAAAACTGTTTTTT
>TRBV7-8|TRBD1|TRBJ2-7|-
CASSFVGTGGYEQYF
TGTGCCAGCAGTTTTGTAGGGACAGGGGGTTACGAGCAGTACTTC
>TRBV19|TRBD1|TRBJ1-1|-
CASSTQDRGGRVGTEAFF
TGTGCCAGTAGTACCCAGGACAGGGGGGGGCGGGTAGGTACTGAAGCTTTCTTT
>TRBV6-5|-|TRBJ1-1|-
CASSRGWKEEAFF
TGTGCCAGCTCAAGGGGTTGGAAGGAGGAAGCTTTCTTT
>TRBV3-1/TRBV3-2|TRBD2|TRBJ2-7|-
CASSQDLSGYEQYF
TGTGCCAGCAGCCAAGACCTTAGCGGGTACGAGCAGTACTTC
>TRBV6-5|TRBD2|TRBJ2-3|-
CASKSGRAWGNTQYF
TGTGCCAGCAAGAGCGGGAGGGCCTGGGGAAATACGCAGTATTTT
>TRBV9|-|TRBJ2-5|-
CASSVGGGQGLETQYF
TGTGCCAGCAGCGTAGGTGGGGGCCAGGGGCTAGAGACCCAGTACTTC
>TRBV19|-|TRBJ2-2|-
CASSSPARHTGSNTGELFF
TGTGCCAGTAGTTCCCCGGCCCGCCACACGGGATCGAACACCGGGGAGCTGTTTTTT
>TRBV6-4|-|TRBJ2-2|-
CASSVFLSRTGELFF
TGTGCCAGCAGTGTTTTTCTTAGTAGAACCGGGGAGCTGTTTTTT
>TRBV9|-|TRBJ1-1|-
CASNPQEISEAFF
TGTGCCAGCAATCCCCAGGAAATTTCTGAAGCTTTCTTT
>TRBV3-1/TRBV3-2|-|TRBJ1-1|-
CASSHNTGSGAFF
TGTGCCAGCAGCCATAACACAGGGTCCGGAGCTTTCTTT
>TRBV5-6|TRBD2|TRBJ2-3|-
CASSVSGRDTDTQYF
TGTGCCAGCAGCGTTAGCGGGAGGGACACAGATACGCAGTATTTT
>TRBV9|-|TRBJ2-1|once
CASSTPGNIYNEQFF
TGTGCCAGCAGCACCCCCGGGAACATCTACAATGAGCAGTTCTTC
>TRBV5-4|TRBD1|TRBJ1-6|-
CASSLAGQGMALHF
TGTGCCAGCAGCTTGGCGGGACAGGGTATGGCCCTCCACTTT
>TRBV10-3|-|TRBJ2-5|-
CAIRSSGRGGETQYF
TGTGCCATCAGGAGTTCTGGGAGAGGAGGGGAGACCCAGTACTTC
>TRBV18|-|TRBJ1-2|-
CASSPGTKGYYGYTF
TGTGCCAGCTCACCAGGGACAAAAGGGTACTATGGCTACACCTTC
>TRBV5-4|-|TRBJ1-5|-
CASSLPRGNQPQHF
TGTGCCAGCAGCTTGCCCAGGGGAAATCAGCCCCAGCATTTT
>TRBV19|-|TRBJ1-1|few
CASKGGAIADEAFF
TGTGCCAGTAAAGGCGGGGCAATCGCAGATGAAGCTTTCTTT
>TRBV19|-|TRBJ2-1|-
CASSKQTLQFF
TGTGCCAGTAGTAAGCAAACTCTGCAGTTCTTC
>TRBV24-1|-|TRBJ2-1|-
CATSDPTPLQGTEQFF
TGTGCCACCAGTGACCCTACCCCTTTGCAGGGCACTGAGCAGTTCTTC
>TRBV6-2/TRBV6-3|-|TRBJ2-7|once
CASSPMGGTEQYF
TGTGCCAGCAGCCCCATGGGGGGTACCGAGCAGTACTTC
>TRBV4-2|TRBD2|TRBJ2-7|-
CASSQSGMYEQYF
TGTGCCAGCAGCCAAAGCGGGATGTACGAGCAGTACTTC
>TRBV6-1|TRBD2|TRBJ2-5|-
CASSDGLAGGQETQYF
TGTGCCAGCAGTGATGGACTAGCGGGAGGCCAAGAGACCCAGTACTTC
>TRBV6-4|-|TRBJ2-1|once
CASRANAGYNEQFF
TGTGCCAGCAGAGCAAACGCCGGCTACAATGAGCAGTTCTTC
>TRBV15|-|TRBJ2-1|-
CATSRDFTGSSYNEQFF
TGTGCCACCAGCAGAGATTTTACCGGGAGCTCCTACAATGAGCAGTTCTTC
>TRBV3-1/TRBV3-2|TRBD1|TRBJ2-3|once
CASSQRDRSTDTQYF
TGTGCCAGCAGCCAGAGGGACAGGAGCACAGATACGCAGTATTTT
>TRBV6-6|TRBD1|TRBJ2-2|-
CASSPRDRVEGGELFF
TGTGCCAGCAGTCCAAGAGACAGGGTTGAAGGCGGGGAGCTGTTTTTT
>TRBV10-3|TRBD1|TRBJ1-2|few
CAISFSPGQGSYTF
TGTGCCATCAGTTTCTCCCCGGGACAGGGTAGCTACACCTTC
>TRBV7-2|-|TRBJ2-2|-
CASSLAGRGTGELFF
TGTGCCAGCAGCTTAGCGGGGAGAGGGACCGGGGAGCTGTTTTTT
>TRBV6-5|-|TRBJ1-6|-
CASSYSSGSNSPLHF
TGTGCCAGCAGTTACTCGTCAGGATCTAATTCACCCCTCCACTTT